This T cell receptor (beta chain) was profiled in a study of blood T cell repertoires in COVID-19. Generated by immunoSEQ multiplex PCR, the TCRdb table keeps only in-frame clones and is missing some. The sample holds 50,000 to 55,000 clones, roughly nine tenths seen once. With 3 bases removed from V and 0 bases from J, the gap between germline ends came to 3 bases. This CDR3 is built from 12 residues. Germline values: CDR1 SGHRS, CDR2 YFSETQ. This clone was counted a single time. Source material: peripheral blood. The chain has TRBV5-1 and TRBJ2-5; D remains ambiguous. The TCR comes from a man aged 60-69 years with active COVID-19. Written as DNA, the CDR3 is TGCGCCAGCAGCTCCTACCAAGAGACCCAGTACTTC. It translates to CASSSYQETQYF.